The present T cell receptor (beta chain) was sequenced within a study of chemoradiotherapy in HPV16-positive cancers. Study background: Candidate HPV-specific clones and shared TCR motifs came from a couple of HPV16-positive patients.

Samples were taken several times over chemoradiotherapy. Measured with immunoSEQ multiplex PCR; TCRdb has only the in-frame clones, and not every one. The sample lists around 13,000 clones; around 85% were seen once. The sample here was blood, taken from a patient who underwent chemoradiotherapy. This TCR was recovered from a human donor with HPV-associated anogenital cancer.

This CDR3 reads CASSANGDTQYF. The CDR3 DNA is TGTGCCAGCAGCGCGAACGGGGATACGCAGTATTTT. The chain employs TRBV5-4 and TRBJ2-3; D uncertain. The CDR3 is 12 amino acids. Between the trimmed V and J ends, which lost 4 bases and 6 bases, there was a span of 9 bases. Germline CDR1 SGHNT, CDR2 YYREEE (reference sequence). Full variable domain (outside the CDR3, taken from reference TRBV5-4 and TRBJ2-3): ETGVTQSPTHLIKTRGQQVTLRCSSQSGHNTVSWYQQALGQGPQFIFQYYREEENGRGNFPPRFSGLQFPNYSSELNVNALELDDSALYLCASSANGDTQYFGPGTRLTVL.